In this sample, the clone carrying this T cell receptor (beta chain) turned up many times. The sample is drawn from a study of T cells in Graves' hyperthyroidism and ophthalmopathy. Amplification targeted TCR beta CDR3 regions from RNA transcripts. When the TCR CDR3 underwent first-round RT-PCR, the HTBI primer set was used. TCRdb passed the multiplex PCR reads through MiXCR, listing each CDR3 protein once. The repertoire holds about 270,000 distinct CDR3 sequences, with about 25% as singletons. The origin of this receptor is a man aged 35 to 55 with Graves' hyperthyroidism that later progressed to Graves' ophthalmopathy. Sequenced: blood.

The CDR3 DNA follows: TGTGCCAGCAGTTTCCGTCCCGGGACAGGGGTTACGTATGGCTACACCTTC. Translation: CASSFRPGTGVTYGYTF. The chain uses TRBV6-5 and TRBJ1-2; 10 bases fit TRBD1. J was trimmed by 5 bases and V by 4 bases; bases with no gene match: 13. Per the germline V gene, CDR1 is MNHEY and CDR2 is SVGAGI. The CDR3 runs 17 residues.